These T cell receptor beta chains were read from a single sample in a study of shared clonotypes between healthy human individuals. TCRdb keeps only in-frame clones here, not all; method: immunoSEQ multiplex PCR. The sample yields about 2 million clones, over 85% seen once. Sequencing was performed on naive CD8+ T cells sorted from blood. The receptors here all came from a man aged 18 to 30 in good health. CDR3s include the opening cysteine and the closing phenylalanine or tryptophan. The D gene is left open where the match is weak. Clone size is given for some rows only: seen once, a few or many times, or a class if the clone is expanded.

V	length	size	D	J	CDR3	DNA
TRBV18	13	NA	TRBD2	TRBJ2-5	CASSPSGGETQYF	TGTGCCAGCTCCCCCTCGGGAGGAGAGACCCAGTACTTC
TRBV4-1	15	NA	NA	TRBJ2-7	CASSRLQASSYEQYF	TGCGCCAGCAGCCGGCTCCAGGCAAGCTCCTACGAGCAGTACTTC
TRBV6-6	14	NA	TRBD1	TRBJ2-5	CASSVDRGDETQYF	TGTGCCAGCAGCGTGGACAGGGGAGACGAGACCCAGTACTTC
TRBV27	14	NA	TRBD1	TRBJ2-7	CASSYGTGGNEQYF	TGTGCCAGCAGTTACGGTACAGGGGGCAACGAGCAGTACTTC
TRBV5-1	17	NA	TRBD2	TRBJ2-7	CASSLAARPGGGYEQYF	TGCGCCAGCAGCTTGGCTGCCCGGCCGGGAGGAGGATACGAGCAGTACTTC
TRBV30	16	NA	NA	TRBJ2-1	CAWSVVAESSYNEQFF	TGTGCCTGGAGCGTGGTAGCGGAAAGCTCCTACAATGAGCAGTTCTTC
TRBV7-9	14	NA	NA	TRBJ1-2	CASSFAGSHYGYTF	TGTGCCAGCAGCTTCGCCGGGTCCCACTATGGCTACACCTTC
TRBV4-1	16	NA	TRBD1	TRBJ1-6	CASSQWQGVGNSPLHF	TGCGCCAGCAGCCAATGGCAGGGGGTAGGAAATTCACCCCTCCACTTT
TRBV10-3	15	NA	NA	TRBJ2-5	CAIRPDMWEEETQYF	TGTGCCATCAGACCCGACATGTGGGAAGAAGAGACCCAGTACTTC
TRBV28	14	NA	TRBD1	TRBJ2-7	CASSLLGQAYEQYF	TGTGCCAGCAGTTTATTGGGACAGGCTTACGAGCAGTACTTC
TRBV7-9	15	NA	NA	TRBJ2-2	CASSVLQGSGGELFF	TGTGCCAGCAGCGTCCTACAGGGTTCGGGCGGGGAGCTGTTTTTT
TRBV21-1	16	NA	NA	TRBJ2-2	CASSKEGGSNTGELFF	TGTGCCAGCAGCAAAGAGGGGGGAAGCAACACCGGGGAGCTGTTTTTT
TRBV27	17	once	NA	TRBJ2-1	CASSLILGPSSRNEQFF	TGTGCCAGCAGTTTAATATTAGGGCCTAGCTCCCGGAATGAGCAGTTCTTC
TRBV27	13	NA	NA	TRBJ1-4	CASSGTTNEKLFF	TGTGCCAGCAGTGGGACAACTAATGAAAAACTGTTTTTT
TRBV7-2	15	NA	TRBD1	TRBJ2-1	CASSLGQGFVNEQFF	TGTGCCAGCAGCTTAGGACAGGGTTTTGTCAATGAGCAGTTCTTC
TRBV6-5	15	NA	NA	TRBJ2-7	CASSPIGGSTYEQYF	TGTGCCAGCAGTCCAATAGGGGGTTCCACCTACGAGCAGTACTTC
TRBV9	18	NA	NA	TRBJ1-6	CASSVAGGTPSYNSPLHF	TGTGCCAGCAGCGTAGCTGGCGGTACTCCCTCCTATAATTCACCCCTCCACTTT
TRBV6-1	16	NA	NA	TRBJ1-2	CASSERQGRGYEGYTF	TGTGCCAGCAGTGAAAGGCAGGGCAGGGGTTATGAGGGCTACACCTTC
TRBV11-2	15	NA	NA	TRBJ1-1	CASSLSGNMNTEAFF	TGTGCCAGCAGCCTGTCCGGGAATATGAACACTGAAGCTTTCTTT
TRBV11-2	15	NA	TRBD1	TRBJ1-2	CASSLGTGWDYGYTF	TGTGCCAGCAGCTTAGGGACAGGGTGGGACTATGGCTACACCTTC
TRBV9	16	NA	NA	TRBJ1-3	CASSAHRESSGNTIYF	TGTGCCAGCAGCGCCCACAGGGAGAGCTCTGGAAACACCATATATTTT
TRBV30	14	NA	TRBD2	TRBJ2-4	CAWSATSGGERRYF	TGTGCCTGGAGTGCGACTAGCGGGGGCGAGCGTCGGTACTTC
TRBV4-1	17	NA	NA	TRBJ2-4	CASSQVGTVTLENIQYF	TGCGCCAGCAGCCAAGTTGGCACCGTCACATTGGAGAACATTCAGTACTTC
TRBV29-1	16	NA	TRBD2	TRBJ2-7	CSVEAGLADLSYEQYF	TGCAGCGTTGAAGCAGGGCTAGCGGACCTCTCCTACGAGCAGTACTTC
TRBV4-1	18	NA	NA	TRBJ2-5	CASSQDRLGWEEGETQYF	TGCGCCAGCAGCCAAGATAGATTAGGGTGGGAGGAAGGGGAGACCCAGTACTTC
TRBV7-2	15	NA	NA	TRBJ2-7	CASSAPWGLFYEQYF	TGTGCCAGCAGCGCCCCCTGGGGTCTGTTCTACGAGCAGTACTTC
TRBV7-9	14	once	NA	TRBJ1-1	CASSLRVDGTEAFF	TGTGCCAGCAGCCTCAGGGTAGACGGCACTGAAGCTTTCTTT
TRBV4-1	16	NA	NA	TRBJ2-7	CASSQDPAGGGYEQYF	TGCGCCAGCAGCCAAGATCCAGCCGGGGGCGGGTACGAGCAGTACTTC
TRBV5-1	14	NA	NA	TRBJ2-7	CASSAGGTSYEQYF	TGCGCCAGCAGCGCCGGGGGCACCTCCTACGAGCAGTACTTC
TRBV28	11	NA	NA	TRBJ2-7	CASDGINEQYF	TGTGCCAGCGACGGTATCAACGAGCAGTACTTC
TRBV25-1	13	NA	NA	TRBJ1-2	CASSEFLGSGYTF	TGTGCCAGCAGTGAATTCCTGGGGTCTGGCTACACCTTC